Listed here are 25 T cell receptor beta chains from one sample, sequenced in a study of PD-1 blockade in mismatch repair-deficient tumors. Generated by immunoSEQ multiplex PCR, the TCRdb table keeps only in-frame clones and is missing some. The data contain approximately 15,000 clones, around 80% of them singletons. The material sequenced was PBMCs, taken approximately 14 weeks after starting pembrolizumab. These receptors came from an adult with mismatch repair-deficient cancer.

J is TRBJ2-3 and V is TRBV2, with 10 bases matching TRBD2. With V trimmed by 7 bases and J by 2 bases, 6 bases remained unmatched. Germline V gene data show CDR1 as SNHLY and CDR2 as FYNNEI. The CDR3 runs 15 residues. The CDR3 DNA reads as TGTGCCAGCACTGGACTAGCGGCAACCACAGATACGCAGTATTTT. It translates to CASTGLAATTDTQYF.

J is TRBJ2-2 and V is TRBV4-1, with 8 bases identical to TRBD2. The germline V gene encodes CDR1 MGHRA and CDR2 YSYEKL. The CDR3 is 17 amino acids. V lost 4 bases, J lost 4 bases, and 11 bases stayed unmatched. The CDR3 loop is CASSPYGGGSSTGELFF. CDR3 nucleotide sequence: TGCGCCAGCAGCCCCTACGGGGGGGGCTCGAGCACCGGGGAGCTGTTTTTT.

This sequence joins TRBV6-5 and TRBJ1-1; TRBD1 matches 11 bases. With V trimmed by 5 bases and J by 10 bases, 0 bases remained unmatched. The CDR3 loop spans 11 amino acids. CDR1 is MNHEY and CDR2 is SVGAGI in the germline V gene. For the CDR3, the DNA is TGTGCCAGCAGTGGACAGGGGGCAGCTTTCTTT. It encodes CASSGQGAAFF.

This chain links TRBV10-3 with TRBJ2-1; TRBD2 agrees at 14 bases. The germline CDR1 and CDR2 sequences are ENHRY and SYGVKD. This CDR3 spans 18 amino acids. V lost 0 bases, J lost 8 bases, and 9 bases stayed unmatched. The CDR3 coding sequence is TGTGCCATCAGTGAGTCTCCGGGACTAGCGGGAGTTGGGGATGAGCAGTTCTTC. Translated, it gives CAISESPGLAGVGDEQFF.

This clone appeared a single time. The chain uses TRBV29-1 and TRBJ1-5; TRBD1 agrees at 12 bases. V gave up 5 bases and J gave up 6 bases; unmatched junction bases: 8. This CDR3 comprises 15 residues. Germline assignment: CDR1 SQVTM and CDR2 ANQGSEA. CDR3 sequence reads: CSVTGTGGAGQPQHF. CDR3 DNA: TGCAGCGTTACCGGGACAGGGGGCGCGGGTCAGCCCCAGCATTTT.

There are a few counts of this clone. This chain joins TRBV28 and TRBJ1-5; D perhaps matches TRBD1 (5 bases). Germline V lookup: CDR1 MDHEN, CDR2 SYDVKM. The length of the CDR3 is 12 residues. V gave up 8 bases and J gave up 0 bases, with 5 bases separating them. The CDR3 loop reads CASQGSNQPQHF. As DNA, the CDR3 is TGTGCCAGCCAGGGTAGCAATCAGCCCCAGCATTTT.

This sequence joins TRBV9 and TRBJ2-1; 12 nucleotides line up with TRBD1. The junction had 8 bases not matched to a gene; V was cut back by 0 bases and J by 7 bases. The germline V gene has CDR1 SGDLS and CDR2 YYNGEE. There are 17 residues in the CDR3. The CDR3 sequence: CASSVGIGTGGANEQFF. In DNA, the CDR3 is TGTGCCAGCAGCGTAGGTATTGGGACAGGGGGCGCGAATGAGCAGTTCTTC.

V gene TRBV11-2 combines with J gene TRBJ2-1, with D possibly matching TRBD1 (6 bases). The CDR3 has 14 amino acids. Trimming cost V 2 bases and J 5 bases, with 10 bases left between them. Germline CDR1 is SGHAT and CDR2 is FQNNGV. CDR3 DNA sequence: TGTGCCAGCAGCTTAATCAGGGGTAACAATGAGCAGTTCTTC. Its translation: CASSLIRGNNEQFF.

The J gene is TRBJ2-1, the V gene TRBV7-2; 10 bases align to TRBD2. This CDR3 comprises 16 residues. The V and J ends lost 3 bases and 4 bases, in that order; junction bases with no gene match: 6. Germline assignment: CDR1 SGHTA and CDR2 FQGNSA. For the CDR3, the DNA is TGTGCCAGCAGCTTGTCTAGCGGGAGTTTTTACAATGAGCAGTTCTTC. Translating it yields CASSLSSGSFYNEQFF.

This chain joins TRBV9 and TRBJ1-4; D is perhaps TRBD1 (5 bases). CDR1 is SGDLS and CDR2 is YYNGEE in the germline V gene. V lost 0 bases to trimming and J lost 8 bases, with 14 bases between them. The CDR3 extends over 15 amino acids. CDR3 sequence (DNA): TGTGCCAGCAGCGTAGTAGGCGGGGCGGGCGAAAAACTGTTTTTT. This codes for CASSVVGGAGEKLFF.

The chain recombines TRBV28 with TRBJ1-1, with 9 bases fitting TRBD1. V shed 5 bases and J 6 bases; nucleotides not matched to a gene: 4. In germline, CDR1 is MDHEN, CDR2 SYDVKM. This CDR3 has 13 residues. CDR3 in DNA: TGTGCCAGCAGTCGGGACAGGGTAGCTGAAGCTTTCTTT. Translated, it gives CASSRDRVAEAFF.

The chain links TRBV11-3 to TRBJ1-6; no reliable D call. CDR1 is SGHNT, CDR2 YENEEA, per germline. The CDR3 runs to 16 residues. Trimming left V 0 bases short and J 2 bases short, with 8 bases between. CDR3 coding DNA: TGTGCCAGCAGCTTAGATCCCCCAGCCTATAATTCACCCCTCCACTTT. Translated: CASSLDPPAYNSPLHF.

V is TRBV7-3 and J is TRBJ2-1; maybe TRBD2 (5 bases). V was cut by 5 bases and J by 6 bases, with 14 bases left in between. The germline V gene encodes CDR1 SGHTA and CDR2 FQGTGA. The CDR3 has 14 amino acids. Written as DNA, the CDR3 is TGTGCCAGCAGCCTAGCCCTGTCGGGCAATGAGCAGTTCTTC. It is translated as CASSLALSGNEQFF.

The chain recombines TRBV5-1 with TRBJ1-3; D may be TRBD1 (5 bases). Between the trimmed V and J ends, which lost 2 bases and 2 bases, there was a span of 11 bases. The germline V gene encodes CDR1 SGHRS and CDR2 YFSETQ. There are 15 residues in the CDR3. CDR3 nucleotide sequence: TGCGCCAGCAGCTTATTGGCAGGGACTGGAAACACCATATATTTT. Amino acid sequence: CASSLLAGTGNTIYF.

The CDR3 is CASRPDRGQNQPQHF. DNA of the CDR3: TGTGCCAGCAGACCAGACAGGGGGCAGAATCAGCCCCAGCATTTT. The rearrangement links TRBV6-5 to TRBJ1-5, with 10 nucleotides matching TRBD1. CDR3 size: 15 residues. Trimming cost V 6 bases and J 4 bases; bases outside gene matches: 6. Germline loops: CDR1 MNHEY, CDR2 SVGAGI.

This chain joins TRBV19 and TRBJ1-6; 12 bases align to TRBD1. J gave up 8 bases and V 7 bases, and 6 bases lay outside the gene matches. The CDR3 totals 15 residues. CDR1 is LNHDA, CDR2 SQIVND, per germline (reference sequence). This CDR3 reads CASTGTGGFDSPLHF. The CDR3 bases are TGTGCCAGTACCGGGACAGGGGGCTTCGATTCACCCCTCCACTTT.

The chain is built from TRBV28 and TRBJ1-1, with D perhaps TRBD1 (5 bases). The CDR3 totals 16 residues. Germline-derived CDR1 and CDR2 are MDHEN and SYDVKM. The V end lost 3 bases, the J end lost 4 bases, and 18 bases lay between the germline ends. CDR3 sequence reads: CASSLPLRVVGTEAFF. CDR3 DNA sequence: TGTGCCAGCAGTTTGCCACTCAGGGTGGTGGGCACTGAAGCTTTCTTT.

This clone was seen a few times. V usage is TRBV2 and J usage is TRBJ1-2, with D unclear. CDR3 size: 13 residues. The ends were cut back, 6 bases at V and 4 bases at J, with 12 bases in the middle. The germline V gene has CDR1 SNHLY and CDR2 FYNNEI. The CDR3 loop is CASSLAHIYGYTF. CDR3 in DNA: TGTGCCAGCAGCCTCGCACACATCTATGGCTACACCTTC.

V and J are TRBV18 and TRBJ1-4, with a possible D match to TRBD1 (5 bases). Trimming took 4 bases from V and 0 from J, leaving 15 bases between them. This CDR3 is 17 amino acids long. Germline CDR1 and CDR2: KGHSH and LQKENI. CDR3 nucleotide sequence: TGTGCCAGCTCACGTAACAGGCAAGATGCAACTAATGAAAAACTGTTTTTT. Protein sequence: CASSRNRQDATNEKLFF.

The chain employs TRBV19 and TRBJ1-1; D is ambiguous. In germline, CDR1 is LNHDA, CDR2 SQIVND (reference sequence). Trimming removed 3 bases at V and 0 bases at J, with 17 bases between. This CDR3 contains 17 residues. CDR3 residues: CASSIPSVGEVNTEAFF. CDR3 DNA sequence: TGTGCCAGTAGTATCCCCTCAGTAGGAGAGGTGAACACTGAAGCTTTCTTT.

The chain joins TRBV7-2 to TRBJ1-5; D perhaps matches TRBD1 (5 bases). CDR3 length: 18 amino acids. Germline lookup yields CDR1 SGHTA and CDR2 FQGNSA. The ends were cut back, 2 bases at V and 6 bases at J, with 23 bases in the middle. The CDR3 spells CASSLFRGLDSRGQPQHF. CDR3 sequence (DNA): TGTGCCAGCAGCTTATTTCGGGGACTTGACTCAAGGGGTCAGCCCCAGCATTTT.

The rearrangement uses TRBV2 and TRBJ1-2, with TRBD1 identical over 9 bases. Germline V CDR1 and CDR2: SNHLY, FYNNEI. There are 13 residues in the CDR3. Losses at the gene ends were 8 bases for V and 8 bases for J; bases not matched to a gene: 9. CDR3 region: CASGRTGEGGYTF. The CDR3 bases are TGTGCCAGCGGGCGGACAGGGGAGGGCGGCTACACCTTC.

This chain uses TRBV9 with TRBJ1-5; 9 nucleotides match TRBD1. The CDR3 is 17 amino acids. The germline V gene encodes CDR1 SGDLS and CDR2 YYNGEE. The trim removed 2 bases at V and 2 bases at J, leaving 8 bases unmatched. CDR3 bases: TGTGCCAGCAGCGTCGTCGGGGACAGGGTGGGCAATCAGCCCCAGCATTTT. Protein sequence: CASSVVGDRVGNQPQHF.

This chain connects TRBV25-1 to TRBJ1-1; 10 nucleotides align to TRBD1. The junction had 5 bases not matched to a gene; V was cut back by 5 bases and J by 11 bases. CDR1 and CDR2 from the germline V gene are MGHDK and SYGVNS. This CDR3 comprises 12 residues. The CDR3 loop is CASSPPGQGAFF. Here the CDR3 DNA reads TGTGCCAGCAGTCCCCCGGGACAGGGGGCTTTCTTT.

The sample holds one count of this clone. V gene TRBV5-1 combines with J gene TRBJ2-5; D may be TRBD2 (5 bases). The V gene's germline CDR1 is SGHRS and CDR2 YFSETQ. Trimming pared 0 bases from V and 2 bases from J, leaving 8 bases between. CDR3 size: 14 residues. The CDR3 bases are TGCGCCAGCAGCTTGGGAGGGTTTCAAGAGACCCAGTACTTC. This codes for CASSLGGFQETQYF. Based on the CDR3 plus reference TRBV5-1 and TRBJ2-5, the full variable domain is KAGVTQTPRYLIKTRGQQVTLSCSPISGHRSVSWYQQTPGQGLQFLFEYFSETQRNKGNFPGRFSGRQFSNSRSEMNVSTLELGDSALYLCASSLGGFQETQYFGPGTRLLVL.